The next 28 T cell receptor beta chains were all read from a single sample in a study of shared clonotypes between healthy human individuals. Sequenced by immunoSEQ multiplex PCR; TCRdb stores in-frame clones only, minus some. The data hold around 2.5 million clones, with under 95% observed a single time. The sequenced sample was naive CD4+ T cells from PBMCs. Subset noted: CD45RA+ positively selected. These receptors all stem from a man between 18 and 29 years old in good health. Some clones in this sample may be carry-over from other donors' samples.

This sequence joins TRBV4-3 and TRBJ2-5; D may match TRBD1 or TRBD2 (8 bases each). Germline V lookup: CDR1 LGHNA, CDR2 YSLEER. The V end lost 0 bases, the J end lost 7 bases, and 15 bases lay between the germline ends. The CDR3 runs 15 residues. This CDR3 reads CASSQDGSGTGTQYF. In nucleotides, the CDR3 is TGCGCCAGCAGCCAAGACGGTAGCGGGACAGGGACCCAGTACTTC.

The chain is built from TRBV5-5 and TRBJ2-2; D is possibly TRBD1 or TRBD2 (5 bases each). Germline-derived CDR1 and CDR2 are SGHKS and YYEKEE (reference sequence). V lost 0 bases and J 5 bases, leaving 17 bases between the germline ends. The CDR3 totals 17 residues. DNA of the CDR3: TGTGCCAGCAGCTTGGTAAGCGGCAGGGTGAGGACCGGGGAGCTGTTTTTT. Amino acids: CASSLVSGRVRTGELFF. The whole variable domain, filled in from reference TRBV5-5 and TRBJ2-2, reads DAGVTQSPTHLIKTRGQQVTLRCSPISGHKSVSWYQQVLGQGPQFIFQYYEKEERGRGNFPDRFSARQFPNYSSELNVNALLLGDSALYLCASSLVSGRVRTGELFFGEGSRLTVL.

J is TRBJ2-7 and V is TRBV28; perhaps TRBD1 as D (5 bases). This CDR3 spans 13 amino acids. CDR1 MDHEN and CDR2 SYDVKM come from the germline V gene. V was shortened by 5 bases and J by 6 bases, with 14 bases between the two germline ends. In nucleotides, the CDR3 is TGTGCCAGCAGTACGCCAGGGAAGGGCGAGCAGTACTTC. This encodes CASSTPGKGEQYF.

The chain combines TRBV7-9 with TRBJ2-6; 8 bases align to TRBD1. V dropped 1 base and J dropped 1; count of bases not matched to a gene: 3. Germline CDR1 reads SEHNR; CDR2 reads FQNEAQ (reference sequence). This CDR3 spans 17 amino acids. CDR3 protein: CASSLGTGSSGANVLTF. The CDR3 nucleotides are TGTGCCAGCAGCTTAGGGACAGGGTCATCTGGGGCCAACGTCCTGACTTTC.

This clone has more than one count but fewer than ten. This sample also contains other DNA sequences that code for the same CDR3. This chain's CDR3 is CASSEGYYGYTF. CDR3 bases: TGTGCCAGCAGTGAGGGGTACTATGGCTACACCTTC. The chain has TRBV6-1 and TRBJ1-2; D call uncertain. Trimming took off 3 bases at V and 3 bases at J, with 5 bases between the two ends. The germline gives CDR1 MNHNS, CDR2 SASEGT. The CDR3 has 12 amino acids.

The rearrangement uses TRBV27 and TRBJ1-5; 8 bases are a match to TRBD1. CDR3 length equals 19 residues. Germline assignment: CDR1 MNHEY and CDR2 SMNVEV (reference sequence). After removal of 5 bases from V and 0 bases from J, the junction contained 15 bases not matched to a gene. The CDR3 sequence: CASSPWTGREPHSNQPQHF. DNA of the CDR3: TGTGCCAGCAGTCCGTGGACAGGGCGGGAACCCCATAGCAATCAGCCCCAGCATTTT.

The V and J genes are TRBV5-1 and TRBJ1-4; D is ambiguous. Germline lookup yields CDR1 SGHRS and CDR2 YFSETQ. The CDR3 is made up of 14 amino acids. The ends were cut back, 1 base at V and 7 bases at J, with 11 bases in the middle. The CDR3 loop reads CASSLSRTGEKLFF. CDR3 coding DNA: TGCGCCAGCAGCTTGTCCCGAACTGGTGAAAAACTGTTTTTT.

This clone was found once. The chain couples TRBV2 to TRBJ1-1; 8 bases fit TRBD1. The CDR3 extends over 15 amino acids. After removal of 7 bases from V and 1 base from J, the junction contained 8 bases not matched to a gene. Per the germline V gene, CDR1 is SNHLY and CDR2 is FYNNEI. CDR3 nucleotides: TGTGCCAGCAACTTGGCGGGGACAGGGAACACTGAAGCTTTCTTT. Encoded protein: CASNLAGTGNTEAFF. Complete variable domain (other parts from reference TRBV2 and TRBJ1-1): EPEVTQTPSHQVTQMGQEVILRCVPISNHLYFYWYRQILGQKVEFLVSFYNNEISEKSEIFDDQFSVERPDGSNFTLKIRSTKLEDSAMYFCASNLAGTGNTEAFFGQGTRLTVV.

The J gene is TRBJ1-3, the V gene TRBV28, with D perhaps matching TRBD1 (5 bases). V was cut by 10 bases and J by 0 bases, with 19 bases left in between. The CDR3 runs to 16 residues. Germline lookup yields CDR1 MDHEN and CDR2 SYDVKM. CDR3 amino acids: CATRGRDSSSGNTIYF. CDR3 in DNA: TGTGCCACCAGAGGCCGGGACTCATCCTCTGGAAACACCATATATTTT. Complete variable domain (other parts from reference TRBV28 and TRBJ1-3): DVKVTQSSRYLVKRTGEKVFLECVQDMDHENMFWYRQDPGLGLRLIYFSYDVKMKEKGDIPEGYSVSREKKERFSLILESASTNQTSMYLCATRGRDSSSGNTIYFGEGSWLTVV.

The genes are TRBV10-3 and TRBJ2-2; D unclear. This CDR3 comprises 15 residues. Trimming cost V 1 base and J 1 base, with 7 bases left between them. In germline, CDR1 is ENHRY, CDR2 SYGVKD. The DNA of the CDR3 is TGTGCCATCAGTGAGTTCCACAGGAACACCGGGGAGCTGTTTTTT. Amino acids: CAISEFHRNTGELFF.

This clone was recorded once. The V call is TRBV4-2, the J call TRBJ2-1; D remains ambiguous. The germline CDR1 and CDR2 sequences are LGHNA and YNFKEQ. Trimming cost V 0 bases and J 7 bases, with 7 bases left between them. The CDR3 loop spans 13 amino acids. The CDR3 is CASSQESINEQFF. CDR3 DNA: TGTGCCAGCAGCCAAGAGAGTATTAATGAGCAGTTCTTC.

About this clone: This same CDR3 is encoded by further DNA sequences in the sample. The rearrangement joins TRBV5-1 to TRBJ1-1; D not resolved. This CDR3 has 14 residues. Germline CDR1 is SGHRS and CDR2 is YFSETQ. V lost 0 bases and J 2 bases, leaving 8 bases between the germline ends. The CDR3 nucleotides read TGCGCCAGCAGCTTGGGCGGCAGTAACACTGAAGCTTTCTTT. Its protein product is CASSLGGSNTEAFF. Drawing the rest from reference TRBV5-1 and TRBJ1-1, the complete variable domain is KAGVTQTPRYLIKTRGQQVTLSCSPISGHRSVSWYQQTPGQGLQFLFEYFSETQRNKGNFPGRFSGRQFSNSRSEMNVSTLELGDSALYLCASSLGGSNTEAFFGQGTRLTVV.

The chain combines TRBV28 with TRBJ2-3; weak D call: TRBD2 (5 bases). With 7 bases removed from V and 0 bases from J, the gap between germline ends came to 17 bases. This CDR3 is 16 amino acids long. From germline, CDR1 is MDHEN and CDR2 SYDVKM. CDR3 coding DNA: TGTGCCAGCATTCCGGGGAGTAGGCTTAGCACAGATACGCAGTATTTT. This encodes CASIPGSRLSTDTQYF. Full variable domain (rest looked up from reference TRBV28 and TRBJ2-3): DVKVTQSSRYLVKRTGEKVFLECVQDMDHENMFWYRQDPGLGLRLIYFSYDVKMKEKGDIPEGYSVSREKKERFSLILESASTNQTSMYLCASIPGSRLSTDTQYFGPGTRLTVL.

The V and J genes are TRBV30 and TRBJ2-1; 11 bases line up with TRBD2. J gave up 0 bases and V 2 bases, and 6 bases lay outside the gene matches. CDR1 and CDR2 from the germline V gene are GTSNPN and SVGIG (reference sequence). The CDR3 runs to 17 residues. CDR3 sequence reads: CAWSRTSGRVSYNEQFF. CDR3 in DNA: TGTGCCTGGAGTAGGACTAGCGGGCGAGTCTCCTACAATGAGCAGTTCTTC.

Details on this clone: The sample has other DNA sequences that encode this CDR3 too. The chain carries TRBV5-1 and TRBJ1-1; 11 bases map to TRBD1. In germline, CDR1 is SGHRS, CDR2 YFSETQ. The V segment lost 2 bases and the J segment 2 bases; nucleotides outside the gene matches: 2. The CDR3 has 15 residues. The CDR3, as DNA: TGCGCCAGCAGCTTTGGACAGGGGGCAAACACTGAAGCTTTCTTT. Encoded protein: CASSFGQGANTEAFF.

The V gene is TRBV29-1, the J gene TRBJ2-5, with TRBD1 matching over 7 bases. The trim removed 7 bases at V and 3 bases at J, leaving 5 bases unmatched. CDR3 size: 12 residues. Germline loops: CDR1 SQVTM, CDR2 ANQGSEA. CDR3 protein: CSGYRGKETQYF. The CDR3 region has the DNA TGCAGCGGTTACAGGGGAAAAGAGACCCAGTACTTC.

This sequence joins TRBV5-1 and TRBJ1-1; 8 nucleotides line up with TRBD1. The CDR3 spans 15 residues. Unmatched junction bases numbered 5, after V lost 0 bases and J lost 4 bases. Germline V gene lookup returns CDR1 SGHRS and CDR2 YFSETQ. The CDR3 region is CASSLGQGWSTEAFF. The CDR3 bases are TGCGCCAGCAGCTTGGGACAGGGGTGGTCCACTGAAGCTTTCTTT.

Details on this clone: This specimen includes other DNA sequences encoding the same CDR3. The V and J genes are TRBV5-1 and TRBJ1-1; weak D call: TRBD1 (6 bases). V lost 0 bases to trimming and J lost 5 bases, with 14 bases between them. The germline V gene has CDR1 SGHRS and CDR2 YFSETQ. The CDR3 consists of 15 residues. The CDR3 loop is CASSLVGGAETEAFF. In DNA form, the CDR3 reads TGCGCCAGCAGCTTGGTCGGGGGCGCTGAAACTGAAGCTTTCTTT.

V usage is TRBV19 and J usage is TRBJ2-2, with D perhaps given as TRBD1 or TRBD2 (5 bases each). Germline CDR1 reads LNHDA; CDR2 reads SQIVND (reference sequence). This CDR3 comprises 15 residues. Trimming took 6 bases from V and 3 from J, leaving 14 bases between them. DNA of the CDR3: TGTGCCAGTAGGGGACGGGGAGCCGACACCGGGGAGCTGTTTTTT. Protein sequence: CASRGRGADTGELFF.

A word on this clone: The sample has other DNA sequences that encode this CDR3 too. This chain joins TRBV30 and TRBJ1-2; 7 bases align to TRBD1. The junction had 4 bases not matched to a gene; V was cut back by 4 bases and J by 5 bases. Germline V gene sequence: CDR1 GTSNPN, CDR2 SVGIG (reference sequence). The CDR3 length is 12 residues. The CDR3 spells CAWTGGWYGYTF. CDR3 in DNA: TGTGCCTGGACAGGGGGGTGGTATGGCTACACCTTC.

This sequence joins TRBV7-2 and TRBJ2-7, with D perhaps TRBD2 (5 bases). In germline, CDR1 is SGHTA, CDR2 FQGNSA. V shed 1 base and J shed 7 bases, with 17 bases lying between them. The CDR3 totals 15 residues. The CDR3 reads CASSLGGSKVGEQYF. The CDR3 DNA is TGTGCCAGCAGCTTAGGAGGGAGTAAGGTTGGGGAGCAGTACTTC.

The chain has TRBV7-2 and TRBJ2-2; TRBD1 agrees at 9 bases. The CDR3 has 15 residues. The germline gives CDR1 SGHTA, CDR2 FQGNSA. The ends lost 5 bases at V and 4 bases at J; junction bases unmatched: 5. DNA for the CDR3: TGTGCCAGCAGCAAAGACAGGGGGGTCACCGGGGAGCTGTTTTTT. Amino acid sequence: CASSKDRGVTGELFF.

Remarks on this clone: At the DNA level, this CDR3 is encoded by other sequences in the same sample as well. J is TRBJ2-1 and V is TRBV5-1; TRBD1 agrees at 9 bases. Germline V CDR1 and CDR2: SGHRS, YFSETQ. Trimming at V came to 0 bases and at J to 5 bases, leaving 3 bases not matched to a gene. This CDR3 region has 15 residues. CDR3 sequence: CASSLGTGVNNEQFF. The CDR3, as DNA: TGCGCCAGCAGCTTGGGGACAGGGGTCAACAATGAGCAGTTCTTC.

This sequence joins TRBV29-1 and TRBJ2-3; 8 positions agree with TRBD1. Germline V gives CDR1 SQVTM, CDR2 ANQGSEA. Germline trimming cut 6 bases from V and 2 bases from J; bases unmatched to any gene: 10. This CDR3 is built from 15 residues. CDR3 sequence reads: CSVQGQGAPTDTQYF. Written as DNA, the CDR3 is TGCAGCGTCCAAGGGCAGGGGGCCCCCACAGATACGCAGTATTTT.

V gene TRBV7-2 combines with J gene TRBJ2-1, with TRBD1 identical over 7 bases. Germline V gives CDR1 SGHTA, CDR2 FQGNSA. With 4 bases clipped from V and 8 bases from J, the junction kept 11 bases outside the gene matches. The CDR3 runs to 15 residues. CDR3 nucleotide sequence: TGTGCCAGCAGCTCGCTCGGGACAGTAGTCCATGAGCAGTTCTTC. This gives the protein CASSSLGTVVHEQFF.

The gene calls are TRBV9 and TRBJ2-5; TRBD2 aligns across 9 bases. The tail of the sequence fits TRBJ2-7 better, so the J call may be wrong. Germline CDR1 SGDLS, CDR2 YYNGEE. The CDR3 extends over 14 amino acids. The CDR3 loop reads CASSVALAGVEQYF. The CDR3 DNA reads as TGTGCCAGCAGCGTAGCCTTAGCGGGAGTCGAGCAGTACTTC.

The V gene is TRBV5-1, the J gene TRBJ2-1, with TRBD1 identical over 11 bases. This CDR3 comprises 15 residues. In germline, CDR1 is SGHRS, CDR2 YFSETQ. V dropped 3 bases and J dropped 3; count of bases not matched to a gene: 2. This CDR3 is CASSWGTGGYNEQFF. The CDR3 bases are TGCGCCAGCAGCTGGGGGACAGGGGGCTACAATGAGCAGTTCTTC.

This chain connects TRBV5-1 to TRBJ2-2, with D perhaps matching TRBD1 or TRBD2 (5 bases each). V lost 2 bases to trimming and J lost 4 bases, with 18 bases between them. Germline V lookup: CDR1 SGHRS, CDR2 YFSETQ. This CDR3 has 17 amino acids. The CDR3 region is CASSLYPNLGGTGELFF. The DNA for the CDR3 is TGCGCCAGCAGCTTATACCCAAACCTTGGGGGCACCGGGGAGCTGTTTTTT. Using reference TRBV5-1 and TRBJ2-2 for the parts outside the CDR3, the full variable domain is KAGVTQTPRYLIKTRGQQVTLSCSPISGHRSVSWYQQTPGQGLQFLFEYFSETQRNKGNFPGRFSGRQFSNSRSEMNVSTLELGDSALYLCASSLYPNLGGTGELFFGEGSRLTVL.